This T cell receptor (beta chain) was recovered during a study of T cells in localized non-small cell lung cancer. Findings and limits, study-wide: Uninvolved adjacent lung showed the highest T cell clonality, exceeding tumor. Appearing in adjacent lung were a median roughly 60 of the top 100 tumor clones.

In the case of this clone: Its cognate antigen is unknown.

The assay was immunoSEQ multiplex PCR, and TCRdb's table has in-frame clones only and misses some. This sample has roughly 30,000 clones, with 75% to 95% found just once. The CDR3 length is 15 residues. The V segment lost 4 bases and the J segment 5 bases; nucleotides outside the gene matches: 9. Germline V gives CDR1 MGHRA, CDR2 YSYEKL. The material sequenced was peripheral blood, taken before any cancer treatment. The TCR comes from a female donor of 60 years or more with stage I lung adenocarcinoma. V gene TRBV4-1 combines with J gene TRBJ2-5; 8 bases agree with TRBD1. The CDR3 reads CASSLTGGREETQYF. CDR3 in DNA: TGCGCCAGCAGCCTCACAGGGGGTAGGGAGGAGACCCAGTACTTC.